This TCR beta chain was profiled in a study of OX40 agonist ivuxolimab in advanced cancers. About the study: Treatment of patients was with ivuxolimab, an agonistic anti-OX40 (CD134) antibody. Prior therapy, whether anti-PD-1, anti-PD-L1 or anti-CTLA-4, was allowed, and more than 35% had some.

V lost 5 bases, J lost 8 bases, and 19 bases lay in between. Germline loops: CDR1 SGHDT, CDR2 YYEEEE. The CDR3 covers 14 residues. Blood sampling was done at baseline, cycle 4 day 1, and cycle 7 day 1. The method was immunoSEQ multiplex PCR; TCRdb's version includes in-frame clones alone and lacks a portion of them. The data contain 45,000 to 60,000 clones, under 90% of them seen just once; the ten biggest clones take up 4.8%. This specimen consisted of CD4+ or CD8+ T cells sorted from blood, obtained in a trial of the OX40 agonist ivuxolimab. This chain connects TRBV5-6 to TRBJ1-2; D may be TRBD1 (6 bases). The TCR comes from an adult with an advanced solid tumor such as melanoma, head and neck, liver or kidney cancer. The CDR3 region has the DNA TGTGCCAGCAGAAATTATGACAGGACTGGAGGCTACACCTTC. Its translation is CASRNYDRTGGYTF.